A selection of T cell receptor beta chains follows, all from one sample in a study of CD8 T cells in Susac syndrome. TCRdb re-called the immunoSEQ multiplex PCR reads with MiXCR, one entry per CDR3 protein. The table shows approximately 200,000 distinct CDR3 sequences, with under 97% occurring only once. Sequenced: CD4+ T cells from PBMCs. These receptors were collected from a human donor with multiple sclerosis. Each CDR3 is given with its conserved first and last residue. A D gene is named only where the DNA matches it firmly. Some rows have no size entry. The others give once, few or many, or a class for an expanded clone.

size: NA; J: TRBJ1-2; V: TRBV29-1; D: NA; DNA: TGCAGCGTTGAAGATTCGGGCGGGGGCTACACCTTC; CDR3: CSVEDSGGGYTF
size: once; J: TRBJ2-1; V: TRBV12-3/TRBV12-4; D: NA; DNA: TGTGCCTCTTCGTCGGAACTTTACAATGAGCAGTTCTTC; CDR3: CASSSELYNEQFF
size: NA; J: TRBJ2-1; V: TRBV30; D: TRBD2; DNA: TGTGCCTGGAGTGTTGGGGGGGCCTACAATGAGCAGTTCTTC; CDR3: CAWSVGGAYNEQFF
size: once; J: TRBJ1-1; V: TRBV5-1; D: NA; DNA: TGCGCCAGCAGATTGGTTTGGGAGGACACTGAAGCTTTCTTT; CDR3: CASRLVWEDTEAFF
size: NA; J: TRBJ1-5; V: TRBV2; D: TRBD1; DNA: TGTGCCAGCACCGAGGGGGCCCCAAATAGCAATCAGCCCCAGCATTTT; CDR3: CASTEGAPNSNQPQHF
size: NA; J: TRBJ2-3; V: TRBV20-1; D: NA; DNA: TGCAGTGCTACTATGGGGGGTCCCACAGATACGCAGTATTTT; CDR3: CSATMGGPTDTQYF
size: NA; J: TRBJ2-7; V: TRBV12-3/TRBV12-4; D: TRBD2; DNA: TGTGCCAGCAGTTTTGGCGGGGGGTCTATCGAGCAGTACTTC; CDR3: CASSFGGGSIEQYF
size: NA; J: TRBJ1-4; V: TRBV28; D: NA; DNA: TGTGCCAGCAGTTTATGGCAGGGGGAAAAACTGTTTTTT; CDR3: CASSLWQGEKLFF
size: NA; J: TRBJ2-7; V: TRBV30; D: NA; DNA: TGTGCCTGGAGTGTAAATCCAGGCAGGGGCTACGAGCAGTACTTC; CDR3: CAWSVNPGRGYEQYF
size: NA; J: TRBJ2-1; V: TRBV20-1; D: NA; DNA: TGCAGTGCGCTGGACATAGAGCAGTTCTTC; CDR3: CSALDIEQFF
size: NA; J: TRBJ1-5; V: TRBV20-1; D: NA; DNA: TGCAGTGTAGGGGTAGCGCATCAGCCCCAGCATTTT; CDR3: CSVGVAHQPQHF
size: NA; J: TRBJ2-2; V: TRBV3-1; D: NA; DNA: TGTGCCAGCAGCCTGGGCGGGGGCCCCCCGGGGGAGCTGTTTTTT; CDR3: CASSLGGGPPGELFF
size: NA; J: TRBJ2-7; V: TRBV19; D: NA; DNA: TGTGCCAGTAGTATAGTTCCGGGGATGGGAGAGCAGTACTTC; CDR3: CASSIVPGMGEQYF
size: NA; J: TRBJ2-5; V: TRBV5-1; D: NA; DNA: TGCGCCAGCAGCCCCACAGTGAAGGAGACCCAGTACTTC; CDR3: CASSPTVKETQYF
size: NA; J: TRBJ2-5; V: TRBV9; D: NA; DNA: TGTGCCAGCAGCGTAGATGGAGAGACCCAGTACTTC; CDR3: CASSVDGETQYF
size: NA; J: TRBJ2-1; V: TRBV29-1; D: NA; DNA: TGCAGCGTTGAAACAGCTCCAGGGCAGTTCTTC; CDR3: CSVETAPGQFF
size: NA; J: TRBJ2-3; V: TRBV7-2; D: NA; DNA: TGTGCCAGCAGCCTACGGCTCCCAGTCGGCACAGATACGCAGTATTTT; CDR3: CASSLRLPVGTDTQYF
size: NA; J: TRBJ2-7; V: TRBV20-1; D: TRBD1; DNA: TGCAGTGCTAGAGGCTACACACTGGACAGGGGCCTGACAGAAGTCGACGAGCAGTACTTC; CDR3: CSARGYTLDRGLTEVDEQYF
size: NA; J: TRBJ1-2; V: TRBV6-5; D: NA; DNA: TGTGCCAGCAGTTACTCGGACGGCTTGATTTATGGCTACACCTTC; CDR3: CASSYSDGLIYGYTF
size: NA; J: TRBJ2-7; V: TRBV20-1; D: NA; DNA: TGCAGTGCTAGCTTCCACTGGGACTACGAGCAGTACTTC; CDR3: CSASFHWDYEQYF
size: NA; J: TRBJ1-6; V: TRBV12-5; D: NA; DNA: TGTGCTAGTGCCCCATCAGGCAATTCACCCCTCCACTTT; CDR3: CASAPSGNSPLHF
size: NA; J: TRBJ1-1; V: TRBV20-1; D: NA; DNA: TGCAGTGCTAGAGTCGGGACGGTAGATGAAGCTTTCTTT; CDR3: CSARVGTVDEAFF
size: NA; J: TRBJ2-2; V: TRBV30; D: NA; DNA: TGTGCCTGGAGGCCCACGGTGCTTGTAAACACCGGGGAGCTGTTTTTT; CDR3: CAWRPTVLVNTGELFF
size: NA; J: TRBJ2-7; V: TRBV20-1; D: TRBD1; DNA: TGCAGTGCCCGGGCATGGACAGGGACGAACGAGCAGTACTTC; CDR3: CSARAWTGTNEQYF
size: NA; J: TRBJ1-1; V: TRBV2; D: NA; DNA: TGTGCCAGCAGGGGGGCCAACGGGGCTGAAGCTTTCTTT; CDR3: CASRGANGAEAFF
size: NA; J: TRBJ1-2; V: TRBV20-1; D: NA; DNA: TGCAGTGCTGTGGACCCGAACTATGGCTACACCTTC; CDR3: CSAVDPNYGYTF
size: NA; J: TRBJ2-1; V: TRBV9; D: NA; DNA: TGTGCCAGCAGCGAATTTCGGGGGGACAGTTCCGAGCAGTTCTTC; CDR3: CASSEFRGDSSEQFF
size: NA; J: TRBJ2-7; V: TRBV20-1; D: NA; DNA: TGCAGTGCTGGGGGACCAAGCACAAACGGGCAGTACTTC; CDR3: CSAGGPSTNGQYF
size: NA; J: TRBJ2-7; V: TRBV15; D: NA; DNA: TGTGCCACCAGCGCCACCCTAATTGGGAGCTCCTACGAGCAGTACTTC; CDR3: CATSATLIGSSYEQYF
size: NA; J: TRBJ1-2; V: TRBV27; D: TRBD1; DNA: TGTGCCAGCGGACGGACAGGACCTAACTATGGCTACACCTTC; CDR3: CASGRTGPNYGYTF
size: NA; J: TRBJ1-2; V: TRBV27; D: TRBD1; DNA: TGTGCCAGCAGTTCGCCGGGACAGGGTTTGTGGGGCTACACCTTC; CDR3: CASSSPGQGLWGYTF
size: NA; J: TRBJ1-1; V: TRBV15; D: NA; DNA: TGTGCCACCAGCAGAGATAGTGTCCTGCGGGGTGGGAACACTGAAGCTTTCTTT; CDR3: CATSRDSVLRGGNTEAFF
size: NA; J: TRBJ2-5; V: TRBV12-3/TRBV12-4; D: NA; DNA: TGTGCCAGCAGCTTAGCGGAGTCGGAGACCCAGTACTTC; CDR3: CASSLAESETQYF
size: NA; J: TRBJ2-1; V: TRBV20-1; D: TRBD2; DNA: TGCAGCATGACTAGCGGTCCCTACAATGAGCAGTTCTTC; CDR3: CSMTSGPYNEQFF
size: NA; J: TRBJ1-5; V: TRBV20-1; D: NA; DNA: TGCAGTGCTAGTATTGTGACAGCGAATAGCAATCAGCCCCAGCATTTT; CDR3: CSASIVTANSNQPQHF
size: NA; J: TRBJ1-5; V: TRBV12-3/TRBV12-4; D: TRBD1; DNA: TGTGCCAGCAGTTCAACCGGACAGGGGGTCTCGCCCCAGCATTTT; CDR3: CASSSTGQGVSPQHF
size: once; J: TRBJ1-1; V: TRBV29-1; D: TRBD1; DNA: TGCAGCGCATCCGAGACAGGGGGTCTTGAAGCTTTCTTT; CDR3: CSASETGGLEAFF